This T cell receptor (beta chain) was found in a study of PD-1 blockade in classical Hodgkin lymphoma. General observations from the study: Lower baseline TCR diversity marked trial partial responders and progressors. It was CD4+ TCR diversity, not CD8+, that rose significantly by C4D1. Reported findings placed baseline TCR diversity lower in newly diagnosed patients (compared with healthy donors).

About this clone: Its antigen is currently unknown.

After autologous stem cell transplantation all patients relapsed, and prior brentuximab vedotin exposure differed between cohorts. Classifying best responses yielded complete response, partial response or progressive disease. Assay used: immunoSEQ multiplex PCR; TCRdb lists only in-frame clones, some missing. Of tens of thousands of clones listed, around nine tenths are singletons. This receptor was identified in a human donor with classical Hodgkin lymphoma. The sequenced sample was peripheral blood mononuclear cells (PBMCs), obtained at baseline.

The CDR3 sequence: CASSYNDRVATEAFF. The DNA of the CDR3 is TGTGCCAGCAGTTACAACGACAGGGTAGCGACTGAAGCTTTCTTT. The rearrangement uses TRBV6-6 and TRBJ1-1; 7 nucleotides agree with TRBD1. Germline V gene sequence: CDR1 MNHNY, CDR2 SVGAGI (reference sequence). This CDR3 is built from 15 residues. The ends lost 2 bases at V and 5 bases at J; junction bases unmatched: 8.